This T cell receptor (beta chain) was captured in a study of T cells in Graves' hyperthyroidism and ophthalmopathy. Germline CDR1 is GTSNPN and CDR2 is SVGIG (reference sequence). V shed 0 bases and J shed 6 bases, with 12 bases lying between them. This CDR3 comprises 14 residues. For this clonotype: No antigen is known for it.

RNA transcripts were the template for amplifying TCR beta CDR3 regions. An initial round of RT-PCR targeting the TCR CDR3 relied on the HTBI primer set. TCRdb independently ran MiXCR on the multiplex PCR reads; one entry per CDR3 protein. This sample yields around 620,000 distinct CDR3 sequences, of which around 46% are seen a single time; about 20% belongs to the top ten. Lactation, pregnancy, other autoimmune disease or uncontrolled infection led to exclusion of patients. Every diagnosis used clinical symptoms, serum thyroxine and TRAb, thyroid ultrasound and orbital computed tomography. Findings of the study overall: A model of 13 V-J features distinguished ophthalmopathy from stable hyperthyroidism. With a median lead of about six months before onset, the model predicted ophthalmopathy.

The chain has TRBV30 and TRBJ1-5; no reliable D call. This receptor was identified in an adult woman with Graves' disease, either hyperthyroidism or ophthalmopathy (not recorded which). What was sequenced was peripheral blood or thyroid tissue (not recorded which). The chain's CDR3 is CAWSVRFGSQPQHF. CDR3 sequence (DNA): TGTGCCTGGAGTGTACGGTTTGGGAGTCAGCCCCAGCATTTT.